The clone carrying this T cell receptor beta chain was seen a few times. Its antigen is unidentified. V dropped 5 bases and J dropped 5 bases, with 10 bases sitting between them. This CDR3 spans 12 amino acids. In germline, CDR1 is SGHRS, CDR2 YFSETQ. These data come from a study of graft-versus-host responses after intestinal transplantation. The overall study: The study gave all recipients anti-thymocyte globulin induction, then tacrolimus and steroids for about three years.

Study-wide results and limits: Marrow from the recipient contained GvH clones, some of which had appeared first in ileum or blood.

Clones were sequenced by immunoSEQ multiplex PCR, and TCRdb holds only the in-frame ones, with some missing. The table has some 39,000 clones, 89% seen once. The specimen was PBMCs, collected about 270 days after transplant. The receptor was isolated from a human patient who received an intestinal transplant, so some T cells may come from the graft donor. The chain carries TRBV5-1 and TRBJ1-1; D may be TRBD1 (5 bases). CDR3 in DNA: TGCGCCAGCAGTCGGGGGGGTACTGAAGCTTTCTTT. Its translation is CASSRGGTEAFF.